One T cell receptor (beta chain) is described in this entry. Its antigen remains unknown. The sample originates from a study of T cell responses to AZD1222 COVID-19 vaccine. Whole-study findings and limits: Researchers took repertoire samples only after the peak T cell response had come. Regions 160-218 and 743-854 held dominance among vaccine-associated CD4 TCRs, which spanned spike. Nearly half of the spike-specific TCRs reportedly recognize variant regions that carry no mutations. Recipients of two AZD1222 doses showed rising Spike-specific TCR breadth and depth.

Clones were sequenced by immunoSEQ multiplex PCR, and TCRdb holds only the in-frame ones, with some missing. The table lists 95,000 to 110,000 clones, about 88% of them singletons. V was pared by 0 bases and J by 1 base, with 7 bases of the junction left unmatched. The CDR3 consists of 17 residues. Germline lookup yields CDR1 MNHEY and CDR2 SVGEGT. The source of this sequence is an adult in good health. The sequencing used peripheral blood, collected on day 0 of AZD1222 vaccination. This chain connects TRBV6-2 or TRBV6-3 to TRBJ1-2; 8 bases agree with TRBD1. CDR3 residues: CASSYSGRGPSNYGYTF. CDR3 DNA: TGTGCCAGCAGTTACTCTGGCAGGGGGCCGAGTAACTATGGCTACACCTTC.